The clone carrying this T cell receptor (beta chain) appeared a few times. All gene names here are mouse names. The read halts 1 residue ahead of the CDR3 end, with the missing end drawn from the germline J gene. The data originate from a study of tissue T cells after allogeneic stem cell transplantation. V lost 6 bases, J lost 0 bases, and 8 bases lay in between. This CDR3 is built from 13 residues. Germline V gene sequence: CDR1 KGHPV, CDR2 FQNQEV (reference sequence). Method: immunoSEQ multiplex PCR; TCRdb's copy keeps in-frame clones and lacks some. This sample has under 9,000 clones, with approximately 55% found just once. Time point: mouse harvest day 7 after allogeneic transplant. Each mouse received 10^7 T-cell-depleted marrow cells plus 10^6 splenic CD5+ T cells by tail vein.

Sample: lymph node tissue. The chain carries TRBV26 and TRBJ1-2; maybe TRBD1 (5 bases). The sequence was collected from a female BALB/c mouse given C57BL/6 T cells with graft-versus-host disease after an allogeneic hematopoietic cell transplant. The sequenced CDR3 bases are TGTGCCAGCAGCCAGACAGCAAACTCCGACTACACC. Amino acid sequence: CASSQTANSDYT. The CDR3 in full is CASSQTANSDYTF.